One T cell receptor beta chain is described in this entry. Generated by immunoSEQ multiplex PCR, the TCRdb table keeps only in-frame clones and is missing some. The sample comprises about 77,000 clones, around 85% of which are singletons, and 4.6% rests with the top ten. Germline V gives CDR1 SEHNR, CDR2 FQNEAQ (reference sequence). Trimming took 5 bases from V and 1 from J; bases not matched to a gene: 13. The CDR3 spans 18 residues. The data originate from a study of OX40 agonist ivuxolimab in advanced cancers. Study summary: A diagnosis of hepatocellular carcinoma, melanoma, renal cell or head and neck cancer was present in dose-escalation patients.

The V gene is TRBV7-9, the J gene TRBJ1-3, with 8 bases aligning to TRBD1. The clonotype comes from an adult with an advanced solid tumor such as melanoma, head and neck, liver or kidney cancer. This specimen was CD4+ or CD8+ T cells sorted from blood, taken in a trial of the OX40 agonist ivuxolimab. CDR3 amino acids: CASSPRSPRDRSGNTIYF. In nucleotides, the CDR3 is TGTGCCAGCAGCCCGCGGTCGCCTCGGGACAGGTCTGGAAACACCATATATTTT. Full variable domain (remainder filled in from reference TRBV7-9 and TRBJ1-3): DTGVSQNPRHKITKRGQNVTFRCDPISEHNRLYWYRQTLGQGPEFLTYFQNEAQLEKSRLLSDRFSAERPKGSFSTLEIQRTEQGDSAMYLCASSPRSPRDRSGNTIYFGEGSWLTVV.